Listed below are T cell receptor beta chains from one sample, sequenced in a study of shared clonotypes between healthy human individuals. Using immunoSEQ multiplex PCR, the repertoire was profiled, and TCRdb retains in-frame clones only, with some absent. The table includes about 490,000 clones, 70% to 85% detected once. The material sequenced was PBMCs. All receptors come from a woman aged 40-49 years in good health. Some clones in this sample may be carry-over from other donors' samples. The CDR3 runs from the conserved cysteine through the conserved F or W. The D gene is left open where the match is weak. The size of a clone is reported for some rows only, either as once, few or many, or as a class for expanded clones.

V gene,clone size,J gene,D gene,CDR3 protein,CDR3 DNA
TRBV4-1,NA,TRBJ2-3,NA,CASSQGPTRTDTQYF,TGCGCCAGCAGCCAAGGACCTACTCGCACAGATACGCAGTATTTT
TRBV9,NA,TRBJ1-2,TRBD1,CASSVRTGGIYGYTF,TGTGCCAGCAGCGTTCGGACAGGGGGGATCTATGGCTACACCTTC
TRBV2,NA,TRBJ1-5,NA,CASSRDTCQPQHF,TGTGCCAGCAGCCGGGACACATGTCAGCCCCAGCATTTT
TRBV6-6,NA,TRBJ2-6,NA,CASTVGVVGANVLTF,TGTGCCAGCACCGTGGGGGTTGTGGGGGCCAACGTCCTGACTTTC
TRBV28,NA,TRBJ1-1,NA,CASSRVFTEAFF,TGTGCCAGCAGCCGGGTCTTTACTGAAGCTTTCTTT
TRBV7-3,NA,TRBJ2-5,NA,CASSPGTATQQYF,TGTGCCAGCAGCCCAGGGACCGCCACCCAGCAGTACTTC
TRBV11-2,NA,TRBJ2-3,NA,CASSLPRTDTQYF,TGTGCCAGCAGCCTCCCGAGGACAGATACGCAGTATTTT
TRBV10-3,NA,TRBJ1-1,NA,CAIAKTPTGEAFF,TGTGCCATCGCCAAGACTCCCACTGGTGAAGCTTTCTTT
TRBV28,NA,TRBJ2-7,TRBD1,CASSSPGQGYYEQYF,TGTGCCAGCAGTTCCCCGGGACAGGGCTACTACGAGCAGTACTTC
TRBV2,NA,TRBJ2-1,NA,CASSAETYNEQFF,TGTGCCAGCAGTGCGGAAACCTACAATGAGCAGTTCTTC
TRBV2,NA,TRBJ2-3,NA,CASSDTGASTDTQYF,TGTGCCAGCAGTGATACGGGGGCTAGCACAGATACGCAGTATTTT
TRBV7-2,NA,TRBJ2-7,TRBD1,CASSLGQTGIEQYF,TGTGCCAGCAGCCTCGGGCAGACAGGGATCGAGCAGTACTTC
TRBV4-2,NA,TRBJ2-1,TRBD2,CASSQPGTTNEQFF,TGTGCCAGCAGCCAACCAGGGACTACCAATGAGCAGTTCTTC
TRBV19,NA,TRBJ2-7,TRBD2,CASSRLGLAPYEQYF,TGTGCCAGTTCGAGACTGGGACTAGCACCCTACGAGCAGTACTTC
TRBV28,NA,TRBJ2-1,TRBD1,CASSFGQGVRNEQFF,TGTGCCAGCAGTTTTGGTCAGGGGGTAAGGAATGAGCAGTTCTTC
TRBV9,NA,TRBJ2-3,NA,CASSVDHTDTQYF,TGTGCCAGCAGCGTAGACCACACAGATACGCAGTATTTT
TRBV18,few,TRBJ2-7,NA,CASSPTTDYEQYF,TGTGCCAGCTCACCAACGACAGACTACGAGCAGTACTTC
TRBV9,NA,TRBJ2-3,TRBD2,CASSKLAGGPTDTQYF,TGTGCCAGCAGCAAACTAGCGGGAGGCCCCACAGATACGCAGTATTTT
TRBV21-1,NA,TRBJ1-4,NA,CASSKEEGTNEKLFF,TGTGCCAGCAGCAAAGAGGAGGGAACTAATGAAAAACTGTTTTTT
TRBV4-1,NA,TRBJ2-7,TRBD1,CASSQPRDRYYEQYF,TGCGCCAGCAGCCAACCCCGGGACAGATACTACGAGCAGTACTTC
TRBV29-1,NA,TRBJ2-1,TRBD2,CSVVFSGRINEQFF,TGCAGCGTTGTTTTTAGCGGGAGAATCAATGAGCAGTTCTTC